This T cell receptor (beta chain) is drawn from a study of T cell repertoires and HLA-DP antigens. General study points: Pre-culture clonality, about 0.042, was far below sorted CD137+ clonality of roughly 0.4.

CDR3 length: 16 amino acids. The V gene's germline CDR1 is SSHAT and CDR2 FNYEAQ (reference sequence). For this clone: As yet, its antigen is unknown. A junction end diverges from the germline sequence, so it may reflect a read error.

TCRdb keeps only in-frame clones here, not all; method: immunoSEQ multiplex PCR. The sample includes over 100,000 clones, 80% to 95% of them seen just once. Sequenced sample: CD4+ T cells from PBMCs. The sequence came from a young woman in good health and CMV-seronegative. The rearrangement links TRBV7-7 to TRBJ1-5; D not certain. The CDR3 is CASSLEEGRHPQPQHF. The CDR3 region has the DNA TGTGCTAGCAGCTTAGAGGAAGGGAGGCATCCTCAGCCCCAGCATTTT. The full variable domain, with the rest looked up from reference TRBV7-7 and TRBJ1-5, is GAGVSQSPRYKVTKRGQDVTLRCDPISSHATLYWYQQALGQGPEFLTYFNYEAQPDKSGLPSDRFSAERPEGSISTLTIQRTEQRDSAMYRCASSLEEGRHPQPQHFGDGTRLSIL.